These T cell receptor beta chains were read from a single sample in a study of shared clonotypes between healthy human individuals. Clones were read by immunoSEQ multiplex PCR, and TCRdb kept only the in-frame ones, dropping some. The sample includes 2 million to 2.5 million clones, about 95% of them seen just once. Sequenced input: naive CD8+ T cells sorted from blood. Receptors originate from a man in his late teens or twenties in good health. The CDR3 runs from the conserved cysteine through the conserved F or W. A D gene is named only where the DNA matches it firmly. Size is stated for part of the rows, as once, few or many counts, or as a class when the clone is expanded.

-	TRBV6-5	TRBJ2-2	TRBD2	CASSYTGGTGELFF	TGTGCCAGCAGTTACACCGGGGGGACCGGGGAGCTGTTTTTT
-	TRBV30	TRBJ2-7	-	CAWNHGGISYEQYF	TGTGCCTGGAATCACGGGGGCATCTCCTACGAGCAGTACTTC
-	TRBV6-5	TRBJ1-1	-	CASSYPEGTEAFF	TGTGCCAGCAGTTACCCGGAGGGGACTGAAGCTTTCTTT
once	TRBV28	TRBJ2-3	TRBD2	CASSPGTSGGAATDTQYF	TGTGCCAGCAGCCCCGGGACTAGCGGGGGGGCCGCGACAGATACGCAGTATTTT
-	TRBV7-9	TRBJ2-1	TRBD2	CASSRGLAGSKSDEQFF	TGTGCCAGCAGCCGTGGACTAGCGGGATCAAAGAGCGATGAGCAGTTCTTC
-	TRBV19	TRBJ2-1	-	CASSMEEGKAGGPEVEQFF	TGTGCCAGTAGTATGGAAGAGGGGAAGGCAGGAGGGCCAGAAGTTGAGCAGTTCTTC
once	TRBV9	TRBJ2-3	TRBD2	CATNSAGGGTDTQYF	TGTGCCACCAACTCAGCGGGGGGAGGCACAGATACGCAGTATTTT
once	TRBV5-5	TRBJ1-6	-	CASSLGQLRDSPLHF	TGTGCCAGCAGCTTAGGACAATTAAGGGATTCACCCCTCCACTTT
-	TRBV5-8	TRBJ2-1	TRBD2	CASSLAVGGEQFF	TGTGCCAGCAGCTTGGCCGTGGGGGGGGAGCAGTTCTTC
-	TRBV10-1	TRBJ1-4	TRBD1	CASSEATGGYPTNEKLFF	TGCGCCAGCAGTGAGGCGACAGGGGGCTACCCAACTAATGAAAAACTGTTTTTT
-	TRBV14	TRBJ1-2	-	CASSQLDRANYGYTF	TGTGCCAGCAGCCAACTGGACAGAGCTAACTATGGCTACACCTTC
-	TRBV2	TRBJ1-3	-	CASSEATGPGNTIYF	TGTGCCAGCAGTGAAGCAACAGGGCCCGGAAACACCATATATTTT
-	TRBV2	TRBJ2-6	-	CAIYEAAGANVLTF	TGTGCCATATATGAGGCGGCTGGGGCCAACGTCCTGACTTTC
-	TRBV6-4	TRBJ1-1	-	CASSESSMNTEAFF	TGTGCCAGCAGTGAGTCCAGCATGAACACTGAAGCTTTCTTT
-	TRBV27	TRBJ1-2	-	CASSGAGDYGYTF	TGTGCCAGCAGTGGGGCTGGGGACTATGGCTACACCTTC
-	TRBV28	TRBJ2-6	TRBD1	CASSRFTGQVNSGANVLTF	TGTGCCAGCAGTCGATTCACGGGACAGGTTAACTCTGGGGCCAACGTCCTGACTTTC
-	TRBV7-9	TRBJ2-7	-	CASSYSEGNGEQYF	TGTGCCAGCAGCTATTCGGAGGGGAACGGCGAGCAGTACTTC
-	TRBV27	TRBJ2-7	-	CASSLSLWGAPYEQYF	TGTGCCAGCAGTTTAAGTTTGTGGGGGGCTCCCTACGAGCAGTACTTC
once	TRBV9	TRBJ1-2	-	CASSGDPKRAGDYGYTF	TGTGCCAGCAGCGGGGACCCCAAACGGGCTGGGGACTATGGCTACACCTTC
once	TRBV7-9	TRBJ2-7	TRBD2	CASSQYTSGIYEQYF	TGTGCCAGCAGCCAATACACTAGCGGGATTTACGAGCAGTACTTC
-	TRBV30	TRBJ2-3	TRBD1	CAWGGQGVSDTQYF	TGTGCCTGGGGGGGACAGGGGGTTTCAGATACGCAGTATTTT
-	TRBV4-3	TRBJ1-5	-	CASSQERGGTSNQPQHF	TGCGCCAGCAGCCAAGAGAGAGGGGGAACCAGCAATCAGCCCCAGCATTTT
once	TRBV5-6	TRBJ1-4	-	CASSYRDEKLFF	TGTGCCAGCAGCTACAGGGACGAAAAACTGTTTTTT
-	TRBV6-5	TRBJ2-7	-	CASSYSGGSYEQYF	TGTGCCAGCAGTTACTCCGGGGGCTCCTACGAGCAGTACTTC
-	TRBV7-8	TRBJ2-7	-	CASSPRERSYEQYF	TGTGCCAGCAGCCCTCGGGAGCGCTCCTACGAGCAGTACTTC
-	TRBV10-3	TRBJ2-7	TRBD1	CAISTLDRAYEQYF	TGTGCCATCAGTACTCTCGACAGGGCCTACGAGCAGTACTTC
-	TRBV4-3	TRBJ2-1	-	CASSQDWQATYNEQFF	TGCGCCAGCAGCCAAGATTGGCAGGCCACCTACAATGAGCAGTTCTTC
-	TRBV27	TRBJ1-2	-	CASSPSAGAGRNYGYTF	TGTGCCAGCAGTCCCTCCGCCGGGGCCGGGCGAAACTATGGCTACACCTTC
-	TRBV6-1	TRBJ1-3	-	CASSELRKPSGNTIYF	TGTGCCAGCAGTGAATTAAGGAAACCCAGTGGAAACACCATATATTTT
-	TRBV6-1	TRBJ1-4	-	CASSEARGLGKLFF	TGTGCCAGCAGTGAAGCGAGGGGGTTGGGAAAACTGTTTTTT
-	TRBV6-6	TRBJ2-1	TRBD2	CASSRGGSEQFF	TGTGCCAGCAGTCGGGGGGGGAGTGAGCAGTTCTTC
-	TRBV19	TRBJ2-7	TRBD2	CASSPSGSIYEQYF	TGTGCCAGTAGCCCTAGCGGGAGTATTTACGAGCAGTACTTC
-	TRBV13	TRBJ2-7	-	CASSLGAGADEQYF	TGTGCCAGCAGCTTAGGAGCAGGGGCCGACGAGCAGTACTTC
-	TRBV25-1	TRBJ1-1	-	CASSEPGAVEAFF	TGTGCCAGCAGTGAACCTGGGGCGGTTGAAGCTTTCTTT
-	TRBV27	TRBJ2-7	-	CASRTRFYGRPYEQYF	TGTGCCAGCAGAACAAGATTCTACGGCCGTCCCTACGAGCAGTACTTC
-	TRBV5-4	TRBJ2-7	-	CASSWGQTYEQYF	TGTGCCAGCAGCTGGGGACAAACCTACGAGCAGTACTTC
-	TRBV4-1	TRBJ2-1	-	CASSQLTSYNEQFF	TGCGCCAGCAGCCAACTGACTAGTTACAATGAGCAGTTCTTC
once	TRBV30	TRBJ2-1	TRBD2	CAWSTGGMRFDNEQFF	TGTGCCTGGAGTACGGGGGGGATGCGGTTCGACAATGAGCAGTTCTTC
-	TRBV13	TRBJ2-7	-	CASSPQGSYEQYF	TGTGCCAGCAGCCCTCAGGGCTCCTACGAGCAGTACTTC
-	TRBV27	TRBJ1-5	-	CASSVTGTSQPQHF	TGTGCCAGCAGTGTTACAGGGACCTCTCAGCCCCAGCATTTT
-	TRBV5-4	TRBJ2-1	TRBD2	CASSFSGGALDEQFF	TGTGCCAGCAGCTTCAGCGGGGGGGCCCTCGATGAGCAGTTCTTC
-	TRBV27	TRBJ1-2	TRBD1	CASSLGQGLNGYTF	TGTGCCAGCAGTTTAGGACAGGGTTTGAATGGCTACACCTTC
-	TRBV6-5	TRBJ2-7	-	CASSGRAGEQYF	TGTGCCAGCAGTGGCAGGGCGGGCGAGCAGTACTTC
-	TRBV5-6	TRBJ1-1	-	CASSLEWGRGTEAFF	TGTGCCAGCAGCTTGGAATGGGGGCGCGGCACTGAAGCTTTCTTT
-	TRBV28	TRBJ2-5	TRBD1	CAGLGQGEETQYF	TGTGCCGGCTTGGGACAGGGGGAAGAGACCCAGTACTTC
-	TRBV7-9	TRBJ2-7	TRBD1	CASSLGWTGAGVYEQYF	TGTGCCAGCAGCTTAGGATGGACAGGGGCGGGTGTCTACGAGCAGTACTTC
-	TRBV4-3	TRBJ1-4	-	CASSQDKLAGPLGTNEKLFF	TGCGCCAGCAGCCAAGATAAATTGGCAGGGCCCCTAGGAACTAATGAAAAACTGTTTTTT
-	TRBV19	TRBJ2-7	TRBD1	CASSIGQEAYEQYF	TGTGCCAGTAGTATCGGACAGGAAGCCTACGAGCAGTACTTC
-	TRBV9	TRBJ1-2	-	CASSVQQGSGGYTF	TGTGCCAGCAGCGTTCAACAGGGTTCTGGGGGCTACACCTTC
-	TRBV21-1	TRBJ2-1	-	CASSKRSGKEDEQFF	TGTGCCAGCAGCAAACGCTCAGGGAAGGAGGATGAGCAGTTCTTC
-	TRBV6-5	TRBJ1-1	TRBD1	CASSRDSYTEAFF	TGTGCCAGCAGCCGGGACAGTTACACTGAAGCTTTCTTT
once	TRBV7-3	TRBJ2-7	-	CASSLIGGAEQYF	TGTGCCAGCAGCTTAATTGGCGGGGCCGAGCAGTACTTC
-	TRBV7-9	TRBJ2-5	TRBD2	CASSLRSAAGIQETQYF	TGTGCCAGCAGCTTAAGATCGGCAGCGGGGATCCAAGAGACCCAGTACTTC
-	TRBV27	TRBJ2-7	-	CASRAEGSYEQYF	TGTGCCAGCCGGGCCGAGGGCTCCTACGAGCAGTACTTC
-	TRBV11-2	TRBJ2-1	-	CASSFNEQFF	TGTGCCAGCAGCTTCAATGAGCAGTTCTTC
-	TRBV4-1	TRBJ2-2	-	CASSQVTNTGELFF	TGCGCCAGCAGCCAGGTCACGAACACCGGGGAGCTGTTTTTT
-	TRBV5-4	TRBJ2-3	TRBD2	CASRTGTSGTDTQYF	TGTGCCAGCAGGACCGGGACTAGCGGCACAGATACGCAGTATTTT
-	TRBV27	TRBJ2-7	TRBD1	CASSPGQDPSYEQYF	TGTGCCAGCAGTCCCGGACAGGACCCATCCTACGAGCAGTACTTC
-	TRBV27	TRBJ2-5	TRBD1	CASSLGTGEVETQYF	TGTGCCAGCAGTTTAGGGACAGGGGAGGTCGAGACCCAGTACTTC
-	TRBV5-4	TRBJ2-7	TRBD1	CASSAGTAIYEQYF	TGTGCCAGCAGCGCCGGGACAGCGATCTACGAGCAGTACTTC